A selection of T cell receptor beta chains follows, all from one sample in a study of beta chain features in type 1 diabetes. Measured with immunoSEQ multiplex PCR; TCRdb has only the in-frame clones, and not every one. This sample has some 150,000 clones, with around 10% found just once. Material for sequencing was central memory CD4+ T cells from blood. These TCRs come from a man aged 18-30 years in good health. Both conserved end residues are part of each CDR3. The D gene is left open where the match is weak. Size is omitted from some rows. Given values are once, few, many or a class for expanded clones.

j_gene: TRBJ2-5
v_gene: TRBV21-1
abundance: .
d_gene: .
CDR3nt: TGTGCCAGCAGCAAAGTGGCCCCACCACTAGCGGGAGAAGAGACCCAGTACTTC
CDR3aa: CASSKVAPPLAGEETQYF

j_gene: TRBJ1-3
v_gene: TRBV30
abundance: .
d_gene: .
CDR3nt: TGTGCCTGGAGTTTCGGATTCTCTGGAAACACCATATATTTT
CDR3aa: CAWSFGFSGNTIYF

j_gene: TRBJ2-1
v_gene: TRBV4-1
abundance: few
d_gene: TRBD1
CDR3nt: TGCGCCAGCAGCCAGACCCTCGGGACAGGGCAGTTCTTC
CDR3aa: CASSQTLGTGQFF

j_gene: TRBJ2-7
v_gene: TRBV29-1
abundance: few
d_gene: TRBD1
CDR3nt: TGCAGCGCCCGTAGAGGACAGGACCTCTCCTACGAGCAGTACTTC
CDR3aa: CSARRGQDLSYEQYF

j_gene: TRBJ1-5
v_gene: TRBV28
abundance: .
d_gene: .
CDR3nt: TGTGCCAGCAGTGGAGAGGACGGATTTAATCAGCCCCAGCATTTT
CDR3aa: CASSGEDGFNQPQHF

j_gene: TRBJ2-7
v_gene: TRBV28
abundance: few
d_gene: TRBD2
CDR3nt: TGTGCCAGCTTGACTAGCGGGAGGGTCAACGAGCAGTACTTC
CDR3aa: CASLTSGRVNEQYF

j_gene: TRBJ2-7
v_gene: TRBV11-2
abundance: .
d_gene: TRBD1
CDR3nt: TGTGCCAGCAGCTTAGATACAGGGACAGGGGGCCGAGAGCAGTACTTC
CDR3aa: CASSLDTGTGGREQYF

j_gene: TRBJ2-1
v_gene: TRBV7-2
abundance: .
d_gene: .
CDR3nt: TGTGCCAGCAGCTTAACTCGGGCGAGGGATGTAGGTCGCAATGAGCAGTTCTTC
CDR3aa: CASSLTRARDVGRNEQFF

j_gene: TRBJ2-7
v_gene: TRBV5-1
abundance: few
d_gene: TRBD2
CDR3nt: TGCGCCAGCTACCAGACTAGCGGGGCCTACGAGCAGTACTTC
CDR3aa: CASYQTSGAYEQYF

j_gene: TRBJ2-5
v_gene: TRBV29-1
abundance: many
d_gene: TRBD1
CDR3nt: TGCAGCGTTGGACGGGACAGTGGAGAGACCCAGTACTTC
CDR3aa: CSVGRDSGETQYF

j_gene: TRBJ2-5
v_gene: TRBV9
abundance: .
d_gene: TRBD2
CDR3nt: TGTGCCAGCAGCGTAGGTCCTAGCGGGAGACAAGAGACCCAGTACTTC
CDR3aa: CASSVGPSGRQETQYF

j_gene: TRBJ1-2
v_gene: TRBV28
abundance: .
d_gene: .
CDR3nt: TGTGCCAGCAGTTTAAATCGGGGTCACTATGGCTACACCTTC
CDR3aa: CASSLNRGHYGYTF

j_gene: TRBJ2-3
v_gene: TRBV19
abundance: few
d_gene: .
CDR3nt: TGTGCCAGTAGTATAGATCGGGACCTAACAAATACGCAGTATTTT
CDR3aa: CASSIDRDLTNTQYF

j_gene: TRBJ2-7
v_gene: TRBV4-3
abundance: .
d_gene: .
CDR3nt: TGCGCCAGCAGCCAAGAGGAAGGGTACGAGCAGTACTTC
CDR3aa: CASSQEEGYEQYF

j_gene: TRBJ2-7
v_gene: TRBV2
abundance: few
d_gene: TRBD2
CDR3nt: TGTGCCAGCAGAAAACTAGCGGGAGCCGACGAGCAGTACTTC
CDR3aa: CASRKLAGADEQYF

j_gene: TRBJ1-1
v_gene: TRBV18
abundance: .
d_gene: .
CDR3nt: TGTGCCAGCTCACCACTTTCGGGGGACACCGCTTTCTTT
CDR3aa: CASSPLSGDTAFF

j_gene: TRBJ2-2
v_gene: TRBV30
abundance: .
d_gene: .
CDR3nt: TGTGCCTGGAGCCCGGGACCCGTTGGCACCGGGGAGCTGTTTTTT
CDR3aa: CAWSPGPVGTGELFF

j_gene: TRBJ2-4
v_gene: TRBV6-1
abundance: .
d_gene: .
CDR3nt: TGTGCCACAGGCGGGTCAAAAAACATTCAGTACTTC
CDR3aa: CATGGSKNIQYF

j_gene: TRBJ1-6
v_gene: TRBV27
abundance: .
d_gene: .
CDR3nt: TGTGCCAGCAGATCCTCGGGGGGGTTGAATTCACCCCTCCACTTT
CDR3aa: CASRSSGGLNSPLHF

j_gene: TRBJ2-5
v_gene: TRBV9
abundance: many
d_gene: .
CDR3nt: TGTGCCAGCAGCGTAGCAGCGGGACAGGTGGAGACCCAGTACTTC
CDR3aa: CASSVAAGQVETQYF

j_gene: TRBJ1-1
v_gene: TRBV10-3
abundance: few
d_gene: .
CDR3nt: TGTGCCATCAGTGATGGAAGACCGGCCCATGAAGCTTTCTTT
CDR3aa: CAISDGRPAHEAFF

j_gene: TRBJ1-6
v_gene: TRBV30
abundance: many
d_gene: TRBD1
CDR3nt: TGTGCCTGGAGTAAGGGGACAGCCGCCCTCCACTTT
CDR3aa: CAWSKGTAALHF

j_gene: TRBJ2-4
v_gene: TRBV7-3
abundance: .
d_gene: TRBD1
CDR3nt: TGTGCCAGCAGCTTAGAAGGGACAGTAAAAAACATTCAGTACTTC
CDR3aa: CASSLEGTVKNIQYF

j_gene: TRBJ2-7
v_gene: TRBV18
abundance: few
d_gene: TRBD1
CDR3nt: TGTGCCAGCAGATGGGACAGCGCCTACGAGCAGTACTTC
CDR3aa: CASRWDSAYEQYF

j_gene: TRBJ2-7
v_gene: TRBV7-9
abundance: few
d_gene: .
CDR3nt: TGTGCCAGCAGCTTGGACGGACTTTACGAGCAGTACTTC
CDR3aa: CASSLDGLYEQYF

j_gene: TRBJ2-7
v_gene: TRBV9
abundance: few
d_gene: .
CDR3nt: TGTGCCAGCAGCGTAGTCCCCTGGGACTACGAGCAGTACTTC
CDR3aa: CASSVVPWDYEQYF

j_gene: TRBJ2-7
v_gene: TRBV7-2
abundance: many
d_gene: .
CDR3nt: TGTGCCAGCAGCTTAGGCCGGGAGATGACCTACGAGCAGTACTTC
CDR3aa: CASSLGREMTYEQYF

j_gene: TRBJ2-5
v_gene: TRBV4-2
abundance: .
d_gene: TRBD1
CDR3nt: TGTGCCAGCAGCCAGACAGGGGGCGCCGAGACCCAGTACTTC
CDR3aa: CASSQTGGAETQYF

j_gene: TRBJ1-1
v_gene: TRBV29-1
abundance: .
d_gene: .
CDR3nt: TGCAGCGTTCATACCGTGCGGGCTTTCTTT
CDR3aa: CSVHTVRAFF

j_gene: TRBJ2-1
v_gene: TRBV7-9
abundance: few
d_gene: TRBD1
CDR3nt: TGTGCCAGCAGCTTAACGACAGGGGGCGCGGGTAATGAGCAGTTCTTC
CDR3aa: CASSLTTGGAGNEQFF

j_gene: TRBJ2-3
v_gene: TRBV29-1
abundance: .
d_gene: .
CDR3nt: TGCAGCGTTGACCCCCGTAAGCGGTTAAGCACAGATACGCAGTATTTT
CDR3aa: CSVDPRKRLSTDTQYF

j_gene: TRBJ2-7
v_gene: TRBV7-2
abundance: many
d_gene: TRBD1
CDR3nt: TGTGCCAGCAGCCCCCGGACAGGGGGATCCTACGAGCAGTACTTC
CDR3aa: CASSPRTGGSYEQYF

j_gene: TRBJ1-3
v_gene: TRBV23-1
abundance: .
d_gene: TRBD1
CDR3nt: TGCGCCAGCAGTCTAAAGGGGGCGCGGGACACCATATATTTT
CDR3aa: CASSLKGARDTIYF

j_gene: TRBJ2-1
v_gene: TRBV29-1
abundance: many
d_gene: TRBD1
CDR3nt: TGCAGCGTTGATATGGGACAGCGCTACAATGAGCAGTTCTTC
CDR3aa: CSVDMGQRYNEQFF